Reported below is one T cell receptor beta chain. These data belong to a study of blood T cell repertoires in COVID-19. The method was immunoSEQ multiplex PCR; TCRdb's version includes in-frame clones alone and lacks a portion of them. This sample carries roughly 340,000 clones, about 90% of them seen once, and the ten largest clones take about 6%. In germline, CDR1 is KGHSH, CDR2 LQKENI. CDR3 size: 13 residues. The germline V and J ends were trimmed by 3 bases and 1 base, with 6 bases remaining between them. The sequence came from a woman in her fifties or sixties with COVID-19, enrolled during active disease. This chain links TRBV18 with TRBJ1-1; no reliable D call. The material sequenced was peripheral blood. The CDR3 sequence is CASSPYRNTEAFF. The CDR3 nucleotides are TGTGCCAGCTCACCTTACAGGAACACTGAAGCTTTCTTT.